This TCR beta chain was identified during a study of blood T cell repertoires in COVID-19. Study overall: T cells, B-cell-depleted T cells, or PBMCs supplied cDNA or gDNA.

CDR1 and CDR2 (germline): MNHNS, SASEGT. This CDR3 is 15 amino acids long. J gave up 4 bases and V 6 bases, and 7 bases lay outside the gene matches. In the authors' methods: Reference gene primer amplification in the assay estimated nucleated cell counts. Data came from immunoSEQ multiplex PCR; TCRdb stores just in-frame clones and leaves some out. That table furnishes V, J and clone size, whereas the DNA furnished D and trimming. This sample has roughly 320,000 clones, with roughly 89% found just once. J is TRBJ1-5 and V is TRBV6-1; 9 nucleotides align to TRBD1. Material: peripheral blood. This receptor was identified in a woman younger than 45 with COVID-19, enrolled during active disease. The CDR3 coding sequence is TGTGCCAGCAGAAGGGGACAGGGAATTAATCAGCCCCAGCATTTT. Translating gives CASRRGQGINQPQHF.